Listed below are T cell receptor beta chains from one sample, sequenced in a study of regulatory T cells in long-lasting Graves disease. TCRdb used MiXCR to reprocess the multiplex PCR reads, holding one entry per CDR3 protein. Counted here are about 320,000 distinct CDR3 sequences, about a sixth occurring once; the ten biggest clones make up roughly 40%. The sample in question was peripheral blood mononuclear cells (PBMCs), obtained at new diagnosis, from a patient treated with antithyroid drugs. These receptors were taken from a female donor with Graves disease. Each CDR3 is given with its conserved first and last residue. The order of the fields is V gene, J gene, clone size, D gene, CDR3 protein, CDR3 DNA. A D gene is named only where the DNA matches it firmly. Clone size is given for some rows only: seen once, a few or many times, or a class if the clone is expanded.

>TRBV19|TRBJ1-1|many|.
CASNDPGWDTEAFF
TGTGCCAGCAACGATCCGGGGTGGGACACTGAAGCTTTCTTT
>TRBV28|TRBJ2-1|many|TRBD1
CASTPGGTYNEQFF
TGTGCCAGCACTCCAGGGGGTACCTACAATGAGCAGTTCTTC
>TRBV28|TRBJ1-2|many|.
CASSLGDYGYTF
TGTGCCAGCAGCCTGGGGGACTATGGCTACACCTTC
>TRBV20-1|TRBJ1-5|.|TRBD1
CSARGRTGTGYSNQPQHF
TGCAGTGCTAGAGGGCGGACAGGGACCGGTTATAGCAATCAGCCCCAGCATTTT
>TRBV24-1|TRBJ2-1|many|TRBD2
CATSDMSGRSEQFF
TGTGCCACCAGTGACATGAGCGGGAGGAGTGAGCAGTTCTTC
>TRBV2|TRBJ1-2|many|.
CATYSYMGRQNYGYTF
TGTGCCACCTATAGCTATATGGGCCGGCAGAACTATGGCTACACCTTC
>TRBV9|TRBJ2-5|.|.
CASSGRDFQETQYF
TGTGCCAGCAGCGGACGGGACTTCCAAGAGACCCAGTACTTC
>TRBV29-1|TRBJ2-1|many|TRBD2
CSVVAGSSYNEQFF
TGCAGCGTGGTAGCGGGAAGTTCCTACAATGAGCAGTTCTTC
>TRBV28|TRBJ2-1|many|.
CASSLVGLLSYNEQFF
TGTGCCAGCAGTTTGGTCGGACTCCTCTCCTACAATGAGCAGTTCTTC
>TRBV28|TRBJ2-7|many|.
CASSSWTEVYEQYF
TGTGCCAGCAGTTCCTGGACGGAAGTCTACGAGCAGTACTTC
>TRBV9|TRBJ2-3|many|.
CASSARQGSTDTQYF
TGTGCCAGCAGCGCCAGGCAGGGAAGCACAGATACGCAGTATTTT
>TRBV27|TRBJ1-6|many|.
CASSLAQNNSPLHF
TGTGCCAGCAGTTTGGCACAGAATAATTCACCCCTCCACTTT